The following is a T cell receptor beta chain sequence with its context. Time point given: cycle 4 day 1 (C4D1), after 6 weeks of nivolumab. With no exception, relapse followed autologous stem cell transplantation in all patients, and brentuximab vedotin exposure varied. The sample comes from a study of PD-1 blockade in classical Hodgkin lymphoma. TCRdb's table, derived via immunoSEQ multiplex PCR, lists solely in-frame clones and lacks some. The table lists 12,000 to 15,000 clones, roughly 80% of them singletons. The CDR3 contains 16 residues. The ends were cut back, 5 bases at V and 0 bases at J, with 13 bases in the middle. Looked up from germline, CDR1 is SGHTA and CDR2 is FQGNSA.

This chain connects TRBV7-2 to TRBJ2-2; D tentatively fits TRBD1 or TRBD2 (5 bases each). Material: peripheral blood mononuclear cells (PBMCs), obtained before the fourth cycle of nivolumab. This clonotype was sampled from a human donor with classical Hodgkin lymphoma. CDR3 sequence: CASSRVTAANTGELFF. CDR3 in DNA: TGTGCCAGCAGCCGGGTGACAGCGGCGAACACCGGGGAGCTGTTTTTT.